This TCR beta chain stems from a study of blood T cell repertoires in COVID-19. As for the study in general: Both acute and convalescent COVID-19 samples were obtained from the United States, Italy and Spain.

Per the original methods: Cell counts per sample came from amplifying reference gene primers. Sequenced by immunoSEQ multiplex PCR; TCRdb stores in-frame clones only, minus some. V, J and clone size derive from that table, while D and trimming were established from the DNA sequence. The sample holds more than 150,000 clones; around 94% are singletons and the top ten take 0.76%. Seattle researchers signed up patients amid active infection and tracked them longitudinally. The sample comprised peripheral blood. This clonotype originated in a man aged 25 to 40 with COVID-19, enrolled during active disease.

The CDR3 loop reads CANKGLSNTGELFF. CDR3 bases: TGTGCCAACAAGGGACTCTCGAACACCGGGGAGCTGTTTTTT. V is TRBV6-5 and J is TRBJ2-2; D possibly corresponds to TRBD2 (6 bases). Germline V gene sequence: CDR1 MNHEY, CDR2 SVGAGI. The CDR3 has 14 residues. Trimming removed 10 bases at V and 0 bases at J, with 12 bases between.